The T cell receptor (beta chain) described here comes from a study of a mutant IDH1 vaccine in newly diagnosed glioma. The CDR3 totals 14 residues. The ends were cut back, 7 bases at V and 0 bases at J, with 13 bases in the middle. Germline V lookup: CDR1 MNHNS, CDR2 SASEGT. Time point meaning: baseline, week 1 (first vaccination visit). Specified treatment: pre-vaccination baseline after standard-of-care therapy. The repertoire was sequenced with immunoSEQ multiplex PCR; TCRdb's copy has only in-frame clones and lacks some. The repertoire holds around 92,000 clones, approximately 90% seen once, with approximately 0.58% in the top ten.

Source: PBMCs, taken from a glioma patient treated with radiotherapy, temozolomide or both. The sequence came from a woman aged 45 to 65 with glioma. This chain connects TRBV6-1 to TRBJ2-7; weak D call: TRBD1 (5 bases). The CDR3 nucleotides read TGTGCCAGCAATCTTTCAGGGATCTCCTACGAGCAGTACTTC. Residues: CASNLSGISYEQYF.